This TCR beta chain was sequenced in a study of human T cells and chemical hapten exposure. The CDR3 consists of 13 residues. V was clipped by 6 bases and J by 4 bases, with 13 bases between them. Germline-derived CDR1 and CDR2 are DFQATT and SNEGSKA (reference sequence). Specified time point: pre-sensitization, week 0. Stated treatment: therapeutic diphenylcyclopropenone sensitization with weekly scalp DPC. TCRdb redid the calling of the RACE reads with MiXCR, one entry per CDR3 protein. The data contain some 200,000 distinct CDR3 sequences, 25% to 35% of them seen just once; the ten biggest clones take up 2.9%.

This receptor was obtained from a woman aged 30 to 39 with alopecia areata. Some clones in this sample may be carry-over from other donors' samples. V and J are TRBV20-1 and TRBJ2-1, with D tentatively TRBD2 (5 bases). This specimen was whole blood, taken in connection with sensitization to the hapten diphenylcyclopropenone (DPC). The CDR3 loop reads CSASGLTYNEQFF. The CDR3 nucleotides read TGCAGTGCAAGCGGACTGACATACAATGAGCAGTTCTTC.